Following are 20 T cell receptor beta chains from one sample sequenced in a study of beta chain features in type 1 diabetes. Reverse transcribing all isolated RNA meant expressed TCRB transcripts were sequenced. Profiled with immunoSEQ multiplex PCR; TCRdb holds only in-frame clones, not every one. The sample carries some 400,000 clones, more than 13% recorded once. The specimen sequenced was naive CD4+ T cells from blood. The source is a woman under 30 in good health.

This clone was recorded a few times. V usage is TRBV7-2 and J usage is TRBJ1-1, with 7 positions matching TRBD1. From germline, CDR1 is SGHTA and CDR2 FQGNSA. CDR3 length: 12 amino acids. Trimming at V came to 5 bases and at J to 11 bases, leaving 8 bases not matched to a gene. CDR3 sequence: CASSLTGTTAFF. For the CDR3, the DNA is TGTGCCAGCAGCCTGACAGGGACGACCGCTTTCTTT.

For this clone: This sample also contains other DNA sequences that code for the same CDR3. The chain has TRBV5-4 and TRBJ2-1; 10 bases match TRBD2. The ends lost 5 bases at V and 4 bases at J; junction bases unmatched: 6. Germline CDR1 and CDR2: SGHNT and YYREEE (reference sequence). The CDR3 has 15 amino acids. CDR3 DNA: TGTGCCAGCAGTCCTAGGACTAGCGGTTACAATGAGCAGTTCTTC. Its translation: CASSPRTSGYNEQFF.

In its sample, this clone was seen a few times. As DNA, the CDR3 is TGTGCCTGGTCACACGGGGGGATGCAGCCCCAGCATTTT. It is translated as CAWSHGGMQPQHF. This chain uses TRBV30 with TRBJ1-5; a weak D match, TRBD1 (5 bases). The germline CDR1 and CDR2 sequences are GTSNPN and SVGIG (reference sequence). V lost 5 bases and J 7 bases, leaving 15 bases between the germline ends. There are 13 residues in the CDR3.

The chain joins TRBV7-3 to TRBJ2-2; the match to TRBD2 covers 11 bases. The V gene's germline CDR1 is SGHTA and CDR2 FQGTGA. The trim removed 2 bases at V and 6 bases at J, leaving 5 bases unmatched. This CDR3 is 16 amino acids long. The CDR3 loop reads CASSLEGLAVPGELFF. The CDR3 DNA is TGTGCCAGCAGCTTAGAGGGACTAGCGGTTCCCGGGGAGCTGTTTTTT.

V is TRBV6-5 and J is TRBJ2-6; D unresolved. This CDR3 comprises 13 residues. Germline V gene sequence: CDR1 MNHEY, CDR2 SVGAGI. V was trimmed by 6 bases and J by 3 bases, leaving 6 bases between them. The CDR3 region has the DNA TGTGCCAGCAGGACTGGTGGGGCCAACGTCCTGACTTTC. This gives the protein CASRTGGANVLTF.

The chain couples TRBV5-1 to TRBJ2-3; 11 positions agree with TRBD2. This CDR3 contains 15 residues. CDR1 SGHRS and CDR2 YFSETQ come from the germline V gene. V shed 3 bases, J shed 4 bases, and the junction held 4 bases outside the gene matches. The CDR3 loop is CASSWWTSGSDTQYF. The CDR3 DNA sequence: TGCGCCAGCAGCTGGTGGACTAGCGGGTCAGATACGCAGTATTTT. Combining the CDR3 with reference TRBV5-1 and TRBJ2-3 gives the whole variable domain KAGVTQTPRYLIKTRGQQVTLSCSPISGHRSVSWYQQTPGQGLQFLFEYFSETQRNKGNFPGRFSGRQFSNSRSEMNVSTLELGDSALYLCASSWWTSGSDTQYFGPGTRLTVL.

The chain carries TRBV5-1 and TRBJ2-1; TRBD2 matches at 8 bases. Germline trimming cut 4 bases from V and 4 bases from J; bases unmatched to any gene: 10. CDR3 length equals 16 residues. Germline V gene data show CDR1 as SGHRS and CDR2 as YFSETQ. The CDR3 protein is CASSGGLAGAYNEQFF. For the CDR3, the DNA is TGCGCCAGCAGCGGTGGACTAGCCGGCGCATACAATGAGCAGTTCTTC.

This clone was seen a handful of times. The final CDR3 position lacks the conserved phenylalanine or tryptophan, pointing to a likely read error. Because the CDR3's place on the DNA is in doubt, the DNA is left out and the CDR3 is given as listed by TCRdb. CDR3 protein: CASTRVLG. The chain recombines TRBV19 with TRBJ1-1. The CDR3 has 8 residues if both end residues are counted. Germline CDR1 reads LNHDA; CDR2 reads SQIVND (reference sequence).

This clone was detected a few times. The chain joins TRBV27 to TRBJ1-5, with D possibly TRBD1 on 6 matching bases. Trimming stripped 6 bases from V and 4 bases from J, with 19 bases between. Per the germline V gene, CDR1 is MNHEY and CDR2 is SMNVEV (reference sequence). The CDR3 loop spans 16 amino acids. The CDR3 loop is CASSFTPDSLNQPQHF. The CDR3 nucleotides read TGTGCCAGCAGCTTCACCCCGGACAGCTTAAATCAGCCCCAGCATTTT.

The chain joins TRBV2 to TRBJ2-7, with D perhaps matching TRBD1 (6 bases). This CDR3 spans 14 amino acids. V was cut by 6 bases and J by 4 bases, with 16 bases left in between. Germline V gene sequence: CDR1 SNHLY, CDR2 FYNNEI. CDR3 region: CASRRPGQRYEQYF. DNA of the CDR3: TGTGCCAGCAGACGCCCAGGACAGAGATACGAGCAGTACTTC.

The chain has TRBV13 and TRBJ1-1; D remains unclear. CDR1 is PRHDT and CDR2 is FYEKMQ in the germline V gene (reference sequence). CDR3 length equals 15 residues. V lost 3 bases and J 0 bases, leaving 11 bases between the germline ends. Here the CDR3 reads CASSFYGSMNTEAFF. The CDR3 DNA reads as TGTGCCAGCAGCTTTTATGGGAGTATGAACACTGAAGCTTTCTTT.

This chain connects TRBV28 to TRBJ2-1; 10 nucleotides match TRBD2. The CDR3 runs to 16 residues. V gave up 7 bases and J gave up 10 bases; unmatched junction bases: 16. Looked up from germline, CDR1 is MDHEN and CDR2 is SYDVKM. CDR3 DNA sequence: TGTGCCAGCATCCCCTTACGAGCGGGAGGGCCAGGCGAGCAGTTCTTC. It yields the protein CASIPLRAGGPGEQFF.

This clone appeared a few times. V is TRBV4-2 and J is TRBJ1-1, with D uncertain. Germline values: CDR1 LGHNA, CDR2 YNFKEQ. This CDR3 has 15 residues. The V and J ends lost 1 base and 0 bases respectively, with 9 bases between them. The CDR3 region is CASSQGSSMNTEAFF. For the CDR3, the DNA is TGTGCCAGCAGCCAAGGGTCGAGTATGAACACTGAAGCTTTCTTT.

This chain joins TRBV18 and TRBJ2-5; a possible D gene is TRBD1 (6 bases). Trimming removed 3 bases at V and 5 bases at J, with 16 bases between. This CDR3 contains 15 residues. Looked up from germline, CDR1 is KGHSH and CDR2 is LQKENI. CDR3 amino acids: CASSPLAQGSETQYF. In DNA, the CDR3 is TGTGCCAGCTCACCTTTGGCACAGGGCTCGGAGACCCAGTACTTC.

This rearrangement joins TRBV28 to TRBJ2-7; tentatively, D is TRBD2 (6 bases). The CDR3 length is 13 residues. V shed 3 bases and J shed 8 bases, with 14 bases lying between them. Germline V CDR1 and CDR2: MDHEN, SYDVKM. The CDR3 loop reads CASSFPGEKKQYF. The CDR3 bases are TGTGCCAGCAGTTTTCCGGGGGAGAAAAAGCAGTACTTC.

A few counts support this clone. The DNA of the CDR3 is TGTGCCAGCAGTTTAGGGACAGCGAACACTGAAGCTTTCTTT. It is translated as CASSLGTANTEAFF. This chain joins TRBV28 and TRBJ1-1; 7 nucleotides line up with TRBD1. Germline lookup yields CDR1 MDHEN and CDR2 SYDVKM. This CDR3 is 14 amino acids long. The V segment lost 2 bases and the J segment 1 base; nucleotides outside the gene matches: 1.

This clone was found a few times. V is TRBV18 and J is TRBJ2-7; 10 bases align to TRBD1. The germline V gene encodes CDR1 KGHSH and CDR2 LQKENI. The length of the CDR3 is 13 residues. J lost 6 bases, V lost 3 bases, and 2 bases had no gene match. CDR3 DNA: TGTGCCAGCTCACCGGGGACAGGGGCCGAGCAGTACTTC. Translated: CASSPGTGAEQYF.

This clone appeared a few times. This chain joins TRBV9 and TRBJ2-1; possible D gene TRBD1, 5 bases. V was trimmed by 0 bases and J by 2 bases, leaving 9 bases between them. The CDR3 sequence is 15 residues long. CDR1 and CDR2 (germline): SGDLS, YYNGEE. In nucleotides, the CDR3 is TGTGCCAGCAGCGTAGAGGGGTTCACCTACAATGAGCAGTTCTTC. Its translation: CASSVEGFTYNEQFF.

Turning to this clone: One junction end does not reproduce the germline sequence, and a read error may be involved. V gene TRBV7-9 combines with J gene TRBJ2-3, with TRBD2 identical over 9 bases. Germline CDR1 is SEHNR and CDR2 is FQNEAQ (reference sequence). CDR3 length: 15 residues. The CDR3 loop is CASSLAGDFTDTQYF. DNA for the CDR3: TGTGCCAGCAGTTTAGCGGGAGACTTCACAGATACGCAGTATTTT.

V is TRBV28 and J is TRBJ1-1; 11 bases match TRBD1. This CDR3 is built from 14 residues. In germline, CDR1 is MDHEN, CDR2 SYDVKM. Germline trimming cut 5 bases from V and 6 bases from J; bases unmatched to any gene: 5. In DNA, the CDR3 is TGTGCCAGCAGTCCTGGACAGGGGGCCGCTGAAGCTTTCTTT. Its translation: CASSPGQGAAEAFF.